The 27 T cell receptor beta chains reported below all come from one sample, sequenced in a study of blood T cell repertoires in COVID-19. Generated by immunoSEQ multiplex PCR, the TCRdb table keeps only in-frame clones and is missing some. This table holds a few hundred thousand clones, approximately 80% found once. Sequences were obtained from peripheral blood. The receptor source for this set is a woman aged 45-59 years with active or convalescent COVID-19.

This chain uses TRBV6-6 with TRBJ1-5, with 8 bases lining up with TRBD1. Germline CDR1 and CDR2: MNHNY and SVGAGI (reference sequence). V lost 6 bases and J lost 0; bases outside the gene matches: 1. CDR3 size: 14 residues. This CDR3 is CASRQGVSNQPQHF. CDR3 coding DNA: TGTGCCAGCAGACAGGGGGTTAGCAATCAGCCCCAGCATTTT.

V and J are TRBV30 and TRBJ2-7; weak D call: TRBD1 (6 bases). The CDR3 consists of 13 residues. Germline V gene lookup returns CDR1 GTSNPN and CDR2 SVGIG (reference sequence). The V and J ends lost 2 bases and 0 bases respectively, with 8 bases between them. The DNA for the CDR3 is TGTGCCTGGAGTAGGACAGTCTCCTACGAGCAGTACTTC. Its translation: CAWSRTVSYEQYF.

The V and J genes are TRBV28 and TRBJ1-4; 8 bases agree with TRBD1. The V gene's germline CDR1 is MDHEN and CDR2 SYDVKM. The J segment lost 10 bases and the V segment lost 2 bases, leaving 9 bases of the junction unmatched. The CDR3 consists of 15 residues. DNA for the CDR3: TGTGCCAGCAGTTTACTCCGGGACAGGAGGGTAAAACTGTTTTTT. It yields the protein CASSLLRDRRVKLFF.

The chain has TRBV5-5 and TRBJ1-5; D might be TRBD1 (5 bases). The CDR3 has 16 amino acids. V gave up 4 bases and J gave up 4 bases, with 18 bases separating them. Looked up from germline, CDR1 is SGHKS and CDR2 is YYEKEE (reference sequence). CDR3 sequence reads: CASSPVSRRGNQPQHF. DNA of the CDR3: TGTGCCAGCAGCCCGGTGAGCCGGAGGGGTAATCAGCCCCAGCATTTT.

The chain carries TRBV4-1 and TRBJ2-2; 12 bases align to TRBD2. The germline V gene has CDR1 MGHRA and CDR2 YSYEKL. The V segment lost 4 bases and the J segment 8 bases; nucleotides outside the gene matches: 11. There are 17 residues in the CDR3. CDR3 region: CASSPPSGRAGTGELFF. CDR3 bases: TGCGCCAGCAGCCCCCCTAGCGGGAGGGCCGGGACGGGGGAGCTGTTTTTT.

This clone has just one count. This CDR3 reads CASSFRTSDETQYF. The CDR3 nucleotides read TGTGCCAGCAGCTTCCGGACTAGCGATGAGACCCAGTACTTC. This chain joins TRBV11-2 and TRBJ2-5; 9 bases map to TRBD2. The CDR3 totals 14 residues. V lost 3 bases, J lost 5 bases, and 4 bases stayed unmatched. Germline V gene data show CDR1 as SGHAT and CDR2 as FQNNGV.

The V gene is TRBV18, the J gene TRBJ2-1; 10 bases align to TRBD2. The CDR3 loop spans 15 amino acids. Trimming cost V 3 bases and J 7 bases; bases outside gene matches: 6. CDR1 is KGHSH and CDR2 is LQKENI in the germline V gene. The CDR3 spells CASSPLAGDYNEQFF. In nucleotides, the CDR3 is TGTGCCAGCTCACCCCTAGCGGGAGACTATAATGAGCAGTTCTTC.

This clone was observed once. This chain links TRBV12-3 or TRBV12-4 with TRBJ1-5; D may be TRBD1 (5 bases). This CDR3 has 12 residues. The V gene lost 3 bases and the J gene lost 12 bases, with 12 bases spanning the gap. The CDR3 sequence is CASSFGEQVQHF. In DNA, the CDR3 is TGTGCCAGCAGTTTTGGAGAACAGGTCCAGCATTTT.

The rearrangement joins TRBV29-1 to TRBJ2-7; 8 nucleotides agree with TRBD1. V lost 8 bases, J lost 5 bases, and 11 bases stayed unmatched. Germline assignment: CDR1 SQVTM and CDR2 ANQGSEA. The CDR3 totals 13 residues. The CDR3, as DNA: TGCAGCTTTTCGGACAGGGCGAGGAACGAGCAGTACTTC. Translating gives CSFSDRARNEQYF.

The J gene is TRBJ1-5, the V gene TRBV7-8; 8 nucleotides line up with TRBD1. Germline assignment: CDR1 SGHVS and CDR2 FQNEAQ. The ends lost 1 base at V and 0 bases at J; junction bases unmatched: 5. The CDR3 is 17 amino acids. Written as DNA, the CDR3 is TGTGCCAGCAGCTTAGGGCGACAGGGGCATAGCAATCAGCCCCAGCATTTT. It is translated as CASSLGRQGHSNQPQHF. Looking up the rest from reference TRBV7-8 and TRBJ1-5 gives the full variable domain: GAGVSQSPRYKVAKRGQDVALRCDPISGHVSLFWYQQALGQGPEFLTYFQNEAQLDKSGLPSDRFFAERPEGSVSTLKIQRTQQEDSAVYLCASSLGRQGHSNQPQHFGDGTRLSIL.

This clone came up a few times. The chain uses TRBV10-3 and TRBJ2-2; weak D call: TRBD2 (6 bases). V was clipped by 5 bases and J by 4 bases, with 14 bases between them. This CDR3 has 15 residues. Germline CDR1 reads ENHRY; CDR2 reads SYGVKD. This CDR3 is CAISLRGSPTGELFF. CDR3 nucleotide sequence: TGTGCCATCAGTCTACGGGGGAGCCCCACCGGGGAGCTGTTTTTT.

The chain uses TRBV19 and TRBJ2-1, with TRBD2 identical over 16 bases. Germline V CDR1 and CDR2: LNHDA, SQIVND (reference sequence). Trimming took 5 bases from V and 9 from J; bases not matched to a gene: 7. The CDR3 is 16 amino acids. The CDR3 region is CASSGTSGRASVEQFF. The CDR3 DNA reads TGTGCCAGTAGTGGGACTAGCGGGAGGGCGTCGGTTGAGCAGTTCTTC.

The rearrangement joins TRBV4-1 to TRBJ2-5; 7 nucleotides agree with TRBD2. The ends lost 4 bases at V and 4 bases at J; junction bases unmatched: 15. The germline V gene has CDR1 MGHRA and CDR2 YSYEKL. The CDR3 covers 17 residues. CDR3 loop: CASSLTFGAGARETQYF. CDR3 DNA sequence: TGCGCCAGCAGCCTTACCTTCGGGGCGGGAGCGAGAGAGACCCAGTACTTC.

This clone was seen repeatedly, ten times or more. The chain recombines TRBV5-4 with TRBJ1-1; 9 bases align to TRBD1. V trimming: 4 bases; J trimming: 5 bases; junction bases outside the gene matches: 9. From germline, CDR1 is SGHNT and CDR2 YYREEE (reference sequence). This CDR3 spans 15 amino acids. The CDR3 reads CASSNRDRARTEAFF. The CDR3 nucleotides read TGTGCCAGCAGCAACCGGGACAGGGCTAGGACTGAAGCTTTCTTT.

This chain connects TRBV9 to TRBJ1-2; D is unresolved. Trimming pared 2 bases from V and 3 bases from J, leaving 14 bases between. The CDR3 extends over 15 amino acids. Germline assignment: CDR1 SGDLS and CDR2 YYNGEE. This CDR3 is CASSVDSTHHYGYTF. CDR3 bases: TGTGCCAGCAGCGTGGACTCGACACACCACTATGGCTACACCTTC.

The CDR3 loop reads CASKPGTEYNEQFF. The DNA of the CDR3 is TGTGCCAGCAAGCCTGGGACAGAATACAATGAGCAGTTCTTC. The chain joins TRBV6-4 to TRBJ2-1; 7 positions agree with TRBD1. Germline CDR1 reads MRHNA; CDR2 reads SNTAGT. The CDR3 totals 14 residues. The V and J ends lost 7 bases and 4 bases, in that order; junction bases with no gene match: 7.

The rearrangement uses TRBV5-4 and TRBJ2-2, with TRBD2 identical over 8 bases. Germline V lookup: CDR1 SGHNT, CDR2 YYREEE (reference sequence). The trim removed 3 bases at V and 9 bases at J, leaving 10 bases unmatched. This CDR3 comprises 15 residues. DNA for the CDR3: TGTGCCAGCAGCTCGGGACTAGAGGGGCCCCGGGAGCTGTTTTTT. It specifies CASSSGLEGPRELFF.

This chain uses TRBV28 with TRBJ1-5; D is ambiguous. Germline assignment: CDR1 MDHEN and CDR2 SYDVKM. This CDR3 has 14 amino acids. Trimming cost V 7 bases and J 1 base, with 11 bases left between them. DNA for the CDR3: TGTGCCAGCACCCGAGTGGTCAGCAATCAGCCCCAGCATTTT. This sequence encodes CASTRVVSNQPQHF.

This clone was counted only a few times. The chain joins TRBV3-1 (or the pseudogene TRBV3-2) to TRBJ1-6; 8 bases are shared with TRBD1. Germline V gene sequence: CDR1 LGHDT, CDR2 YNNKEL (reference sequence). The CDR3 sequence is 14 residues long. Trimming at V came to 1 base and at J to 7 bases, leaving 0 bases not matched to a gene. Here the CDR3 DNA reads TGTGCCAGCAGCCAAGGACAGGGGAATTCACCCCTCCACTTT. Translation: CASSQGQGNSPLHF.

This chain uses TRBV12-5 with TRBJ2-1; 10 bases line up with TRBD2. J lost 2 bases, V lost 2 bases, and 6 bases had no gene match. Germline loops: CDR1 LGHNT, CDR2 FRNRAP. CDR3 length: 17 residues. The CDR3 nucleotides are TGTGCTAGTGGTTTGTCCCCCGGGACTAGCGCCTACAATGAGCAGTTCTTC. This sequence encodes CASGLSPGTSAYNEQFF.

The V and J genes are TRBV12-5 and TRBJ1-1; TRBD1 matches 12 bases. V was clipped by 6 bases and J by 7 bases; unmatched bases: 12. Per germline, CDR1 LGHNT and CDR2 FRNRAP. The CDR3 consists of 16 residues. The CDR3 DNA is TGTGCTAGTGGCCCTCAGACCGGGACAGGGGGCCTTGAAGCTTTCTTT. Translation: CASGPQTGTGGLEAFF.

CDR3 nucleotide sequence: TGCGCCAGCAGCTTGGGAGCACCTAACACCGGGGAGCTGTTTTTT. Protein: CASSLGAPNTGELFF. V usage is TRBV5-1 and J usage is TRBJ2-2; D gene uncertain. The CDR3 runs 15 residues. Between the trimmed V and J ends, which lost 0 bases and 2 bases, there was a span of 8 bases. Germline values: CDR1 SGHRS, CDR2 YFSETQ.

This clone was detected many times. V and J are TRBV5-5 and TRBJ2-5; the match to TRBD2 covers 11 bases. Losses at the gene ends were 1 base for V and 7 bases for J; bases not matched to a gene: 6. This CDR3 has 15 residues. From germline, CDR1 is SGHKS and CDR2 YYEKEE (reference sequence). CDR3 residues: CASSLLTSGSGTQYF. CDR3 nucleotides: TGTGCCAGCAGCTTGTTAACTAGCGGGAGCGGGACCCAGTACTTC.

This sequence joins TRBV5-4 and TRBJ1-3; D gene unclear. Germline values: CDR1 SGHNT, CDR2 YYREEE (reference sequence). Between the trimmed V and J ends, which lost 3 bases and 7 bases, there was a span of 17 bases. CDR3 length: 15 residues. CDR3 sequence reads: CASSSQQGSGNTIYF. As DNA, the CDR3 is TGTGCCAGCAGCTCCCAACAAGGATCGGGGAACACCATATATTTT.

V usage is TRBV7-8 and J usage is TRBJ1-5; the D gene is possibly TRBD1 (6 bases). Between the trimmed V and J ends, which lost 8 bases and 3 bases, there was a span of 17 bases. CDR1 SGHVS and CDR2 FQNEAQ come from the germline V gene. The CDR3 covers 15 residues. The CDR3 protein is CASAADRLLNQPQHF. For the CDR3, the DNA is TGTGCCAGCGCGGCCGACAGGCTGCTCAATCAGCCCCAGCATTTT.

The gene calls are TRBV27 and TRBJ1-4; D uncertain. V gave up 6 bases and J gave up 8 bases, with 25 bases separating them. CDR1 is MNHEY, CDR2 SMNVEV, per germline (reference sequence). The CDR3 has 17 amino acids. CDR3 coding DNA: TGTGCCAGCAGCGACTATGTGACCGGGAGCGGTCGGGAAAAACTGTTTTTT. As protein: CASSDYVTGSGREKLFF.

The chain combines TRBV2 with TRBJ1-1; TRBD1 is a possible D gene (5 bases). Trimming removed 8 bases at V and 4 bases at J, with 17 bases between. From germline, CDR1 is SNHLY and CDR2 FYNNEI. CDR3 size: 14 residues. Here the CDR3 reads CASHRGAGGTEAFF. In DNA form, the CDR3 reads TGTGCCAGCCACAGAGGGGCGGGGGGCACTGAAGCTTTCTTT.